This T cell receptor beta chain was recovered during a study of T cell responses to AZD1222 COVID-19 vaccine. Study-wide points: Baseline testing showed seropositivity in only 6 or 7 AZD1222 recipients.

CDR3 length equals 14 residues. The V and J ends lost 7 bases and 6 bases respectively, with 14 bases between them. Germline CDR1 SGDLS, CDR2 YYNGEE. In regard to this clone: Its antigen remains unknown.

Analysis merged second doses at about 4 or about 12 weeks. Sequencing was performed with immunoSEQ multiplex PCR; in TCRdb, only in-frame clones are kept and a portion is missing. The sample lists approximately 210,000 clones; roughly nine tenths were seen once. This material consisted of peripheral blood, taken 28 days after the second AZD1222 dose. The origin of this receptor is an adult who received the AZD1222 COVID-19 vaccine. This chain uses TRBV9 with TRBJ2-6, with a weak D call TRBD2 (6 bases). The CDR3 DNA follows: TGTGCCAGCTGCCCACGGGGGTTGGCCAACGTCCTGACTTTC. Translation gives CASCPRGLANVLTF.